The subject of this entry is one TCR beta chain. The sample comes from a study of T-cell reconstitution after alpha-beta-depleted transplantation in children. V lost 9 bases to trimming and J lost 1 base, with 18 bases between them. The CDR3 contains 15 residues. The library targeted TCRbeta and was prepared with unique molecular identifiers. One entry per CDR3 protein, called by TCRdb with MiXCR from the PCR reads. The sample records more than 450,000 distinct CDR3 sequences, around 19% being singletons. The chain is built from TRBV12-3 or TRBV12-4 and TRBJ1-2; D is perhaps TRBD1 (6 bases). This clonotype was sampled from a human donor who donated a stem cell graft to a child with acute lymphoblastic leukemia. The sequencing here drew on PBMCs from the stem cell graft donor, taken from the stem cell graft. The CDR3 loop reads CARGGTSAYNYGYTF. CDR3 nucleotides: TGTGCCAGAGGGGGGACGTCGGCCTATAACTATGGCTACACCTTC.